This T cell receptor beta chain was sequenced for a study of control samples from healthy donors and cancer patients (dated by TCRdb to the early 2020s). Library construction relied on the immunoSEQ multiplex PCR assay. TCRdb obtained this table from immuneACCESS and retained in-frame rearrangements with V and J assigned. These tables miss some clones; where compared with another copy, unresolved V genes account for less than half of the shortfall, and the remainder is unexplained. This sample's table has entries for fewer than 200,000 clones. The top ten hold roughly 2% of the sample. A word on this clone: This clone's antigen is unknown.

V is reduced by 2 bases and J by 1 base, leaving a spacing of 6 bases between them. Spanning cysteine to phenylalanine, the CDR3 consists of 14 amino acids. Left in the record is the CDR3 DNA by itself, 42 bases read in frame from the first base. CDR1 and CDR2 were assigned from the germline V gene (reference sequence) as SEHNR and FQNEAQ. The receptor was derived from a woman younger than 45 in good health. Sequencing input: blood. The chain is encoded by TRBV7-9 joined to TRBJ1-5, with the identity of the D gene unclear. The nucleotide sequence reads TGTGCCAGCAGCTTAACCGGAAGCAATCAGCCCCAGCATTTT. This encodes CASSLTGSNQPQHF.